This T cell receptor (beta chain) was sequenced in a study of CD8 T cells in ankylosing spondylitis. Each CDR3 protein is one row after TCRdb ran MiXCR on the 5' RACE reads. In the table there are 800 or so distinct CDR3 sequences, just over 2.5% of which are singletons. The CDR3 totals 15 residues. Germline loops: CDR1 SGDLS, CDR2 YYNGEE. V lost 0 bases to trimming and J lost 1 base; unmatched junction nucleotides: 3. This clonotype is medium-sized by share. The sample comprised blood, either unsorted or a sorted T cell fraction (not recorded which). This receptor was obtained from a male donor with ankylosing spondylitis or in good health (not recorded which). This chain joins TRBV9 and TRBJ2-7; TRBD1 matches 8 bases. CDR3 sequence: CASSVDGTGSYEQYF. The CDR3 DNA is TGTGCCAGCAGCGTAGATGGGACAGGATCCTACGAGCAGTACTTC.